This record looks at one T cell receptor (beta chain) sequence and its context. Sequencing used immunoSEQ multiplex PCR; TCRdb keeps in-frame clones, though not all of them. The sample records about 79,000 clones, about 85% being singletons. The data were taken from a study of OX40 agonist ivuxolimab in advanced cancers. Sequencing used CD4+ or CD8+ T cells sorted from blood, obtained in a trial of the OX40 agonist ivuxolimab. This TCR derives from an adult with an advanced solid tumor such as melanoma, head and neck, liver or kidney cancer.

Written as DNA, the CDR3 is TGCGCCAGCAGCCAAGATCCCAGCGGGAGCCTGTCCGAGCAGTACTTC. Amino acids: CASSQDPSGSLSEQYF. The rearrangement links TRBV4-1 to TRBJ2-7, with 8 bases aligning to TRBD2. V shed 0 bases, J shed 6 bases, and the junction held 10 bases outside the gene matches. This CDR3 contains 16 residues. Looked up from germline, CDR1 is MGHRA and CDR2 is YSYEKL.